These 7 T cell receptor beta chains originate from one sample sequenced in a study of blood T cell repertoires in COVID-19. Sequencing used immunoSEQ multiplex PCR; TCRdb keeps in-frame clones, though not all of them. The table includes approximately 88,000 clones, around three quarters detected once. Sequencing was carried out using peripheral blood. The receptors shown here come from a woman older than 75 with active or convalescent COVID-19.

CDR3 in amino acids: CAWEPGDRDSREQYF. In nucleotides, the CDR3 is TGTGCCTGGGAGCCTGGAGACAGGGACTCAAGGGAGCAGTACTTC. This rearrangement joins TRBV30 to TRBJ2-7; a weak D match, TRBD1 (7 bases). CDR1 and CDR2 from the germline V gene are GTSNPN and SVGIG (reference sequence). The V end lost 5 bases, the J end lost 7 bases, and 24 bases lay between the germline ends. This CDR3 comprises 15 residues.

In DNA, the CDR3 is TGTGCCAGCAGCCCTGGGACAGGGAGGGCGCAAGAGACCCAGTACTTC. It is translated as CASSPGTGRAQETQYF. This chain uses TRBV5-5 with TRBJ2-5; 9 bases line up with TRBD1. Germline CDR1 is SGHKS and CDR2 is YYEKEE (reference sequence). The junction had 9 bases not matched to a gene; V was cut back by 4 bases and J by 2 bases. This CDR3 is 16 amino acids long.

As for this clone: The sample carries other DNA sequences with the same CDR3. The V and J genes are TRBV27 and TRBJ2-2; 8 nucleotides line up with TRBD1. The V segment lost 4 bases and the J segment 5 bases; nucleotides outside the gene matches: 6. This CDR3 spans 15 amino acids. Germline V gives CDR1 MNHEY, CDR2 SMNVEV (reference sequence). CDR3 amino acids: CASSSGQGGTGELFF. DNA of the CDR3: TGTGCCAGCAGTTCCGGACAGGGCGGGACCGGGGAGCTGTTTTTT.

This clone was observed a few times. The V and J genes are TRBV19 and TRBJ2-2; 11 bases align to TRBD2. V was pared by 5 bases and J by 6 bases, with 5 bases of the junction left unmatched. Germline V CDR1 and CDR2: LNHDA, SQIVND (reference sequence). This CDR3 is 15 amino acids long. The DNA of the CDR3 is TGTGCCAGTAGTTTACAGACTAGCGGGGCCGGGGAGCTGTTTTTT. Protein sequence: CASSLQTSGAGELFF.

This chain links TRBV21-1 with TRBJ1-2; the D call of TRBD1 is as the table states it, not checked on the DNA. TRBV21-1 has pseudogene status. The CDR3 has 16 residues. The CDR3: CASSSPGRVRGYGYTF. Here the CDR3 DNA reads TGTGCCAGCAGCTCCCCCGGAAGGGTTAGGGGCTATGGCTACACCTTC.

This sequence joins TRBV6-2 or TRBV6-3 and TRBJ1-2, with D tentatively TRBD1 (6 bases). Trimming left V 2 bases short and J 8 bases short, with 12 bases between. CDR3 length: 13 amino acids. Per the germline V gene, CDR1 is MNHEY and CDR2 is SVGEGT. The CDR3 DNA sequence: TGTGCCAGCAGTTACGAATTGGGGGCCGGCTACACCTTC. It translates to CASSYELGAGYTF.

V and J are TRBV5-5 and TRBJ2-1; the match to TRBD1 covers 7 bases. Losses at the gene ends were 2 bases for V and 0 bases for J; bases not matched to a gene: 5. CDR1 and CDR2 from the germline V gene are SGHKS and YYEKEE (reference sequence). The CDR3 runs to 16 residues. The CDR3 DNA is TGTGCCAGCAGCTTCCGACAGGGTGACTCCTACAATGAGCAGTTCTTC. Its translation: CASSFRQGDSYNEQFF. Combining the CDR3 with reference TRBV5-5 and TRBJ2-1 gives the whole variable domain DAGVTQSPTHLIKTRGQQVTLRCSPISGHKSVSWYQQVLGQGPQFIFQYYEKEERGRGNFPDRFSARQFPNYSSELNVNALLLGDSALYLCASSFRQGDSYNEQFFGPGTRLTVL.